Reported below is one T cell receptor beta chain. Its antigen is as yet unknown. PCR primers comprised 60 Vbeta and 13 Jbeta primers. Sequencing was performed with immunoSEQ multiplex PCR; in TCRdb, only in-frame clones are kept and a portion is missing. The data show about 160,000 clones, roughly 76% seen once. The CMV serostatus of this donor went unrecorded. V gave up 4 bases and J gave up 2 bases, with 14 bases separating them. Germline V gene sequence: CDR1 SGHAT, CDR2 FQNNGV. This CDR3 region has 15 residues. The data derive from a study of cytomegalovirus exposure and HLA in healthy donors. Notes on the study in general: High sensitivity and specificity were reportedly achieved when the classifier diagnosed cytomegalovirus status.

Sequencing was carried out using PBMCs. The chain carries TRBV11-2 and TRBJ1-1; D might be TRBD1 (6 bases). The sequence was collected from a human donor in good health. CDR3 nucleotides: TGTGCCAGCAGCTCCCTCCGGGGACAAAACACTGAAGCTTTCTTT. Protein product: CASSSLRGQNTEAFF.